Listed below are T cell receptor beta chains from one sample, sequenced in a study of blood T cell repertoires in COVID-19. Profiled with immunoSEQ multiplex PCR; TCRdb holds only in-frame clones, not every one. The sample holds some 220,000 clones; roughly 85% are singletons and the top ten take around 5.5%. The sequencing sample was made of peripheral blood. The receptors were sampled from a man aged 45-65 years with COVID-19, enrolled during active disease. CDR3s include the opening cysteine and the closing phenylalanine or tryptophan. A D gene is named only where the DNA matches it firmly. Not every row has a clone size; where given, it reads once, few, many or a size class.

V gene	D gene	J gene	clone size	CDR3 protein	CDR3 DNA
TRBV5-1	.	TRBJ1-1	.	CASSLAGYTEAFF	TGCGCCAGCAGCTTGGCCGGGTACACTGAAGCTTTCTTT
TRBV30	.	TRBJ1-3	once	CACSPQDFLVGNTIYF	TGTGCCTGTTCCCCCCAAGACTTCCTGGTTGGAAACACCATATATTTT
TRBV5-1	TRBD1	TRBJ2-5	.	CASSLIRDRSVTQYF	TGCGCCAGCAGTTTGATCCGGGACAGAAGTGTGACCCAGTACTTC
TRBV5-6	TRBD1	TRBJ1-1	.	CASSPGQGGFEAFF	TGTGCCAGCAGCCCCGGACAGGGGGGCTTCGAAGCTTTCTTT
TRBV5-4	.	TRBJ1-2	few	CASSFDSNYGYTF	TGTGCCAGCAGCTTTGACAGTAACTATGGCTACACCTTC
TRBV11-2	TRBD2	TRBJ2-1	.	CASSPGTSRSYNEQFF	TGTGCCAGCAGCCCCGGGACTAGCAGGTCCTACAATGAGCAGTTCTTC
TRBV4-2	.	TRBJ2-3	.	CASSQRDSNTDTQYF	TGTGCCAGCAGCCAAAGGGACTCTAACACAGATACGCAGTATTTT
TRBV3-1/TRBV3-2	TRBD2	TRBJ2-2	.	CASSQESAGYTGELFF	TGTGCCAGCAGCCAAGAGTCAGCGGGGTACACCGGGGAGCTGTTTTTT
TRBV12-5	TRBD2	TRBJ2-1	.	CASGLVRSGGAYNEQFF	TGTGCTAGTGGTTTGGTACGAAGCGGGGGGGCCTACAATGAGCAGTTCTTC
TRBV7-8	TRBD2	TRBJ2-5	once	CASNVLSSGGPQETQYF	TGTGCCAGCAACGTACTCTCTAGCGGGGGTCCCCAAGAGACCCAGTACTTC
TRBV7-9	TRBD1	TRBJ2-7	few	CASSPTSGQGFKQYF	TGTGCCAGCAGCCCCACCTCGGGACAGGGTTTCAAGCAGTACTTC
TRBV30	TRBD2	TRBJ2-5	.	CAWSPAGGETQYF	TGTGCCTGGAGTCCTGCGGGGGGGGAGACCCAGTACTTC
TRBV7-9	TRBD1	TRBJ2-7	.	CASSLTRGPYEQYF	TGTGCCAGCAGCTTAACGAGGGGGCCTTACGAGCAGTACTTC
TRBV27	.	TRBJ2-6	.	CASSFHGFSGANVLTF	TGTGCCAGCAGTTTCCACGGGTTCTCTGGGGCCAACGTCCTGACTTTC
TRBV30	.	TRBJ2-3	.	CAWRGQDTQYF	TGTGCCTGGAGGGGCCAGGATACGCAGTATTTT
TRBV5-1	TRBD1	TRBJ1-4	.	CASSLGGTAEKLFF	TGCGCCAGCAGCCTTGGGGGGACAGCGGAAAAACTGTTTTTT
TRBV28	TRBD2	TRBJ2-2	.	CASRPPTSLSGELFF	TGTGCCAGCAGGCCCCCGACTAGCTTATCCGGGGAGCTGTTTTTT
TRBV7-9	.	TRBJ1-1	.	CASSLGRIVSGNTEAFF	TGTGCCAGCAGCTTAGGGAGGATAGTAAGTGGGAACACTGAAGCTTTCTTT
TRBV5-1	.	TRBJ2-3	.	CASSLGQSTDTQYF	TGCGCCAGCAGCTTGGGTCAGAGCACAGATACGCAGTATTTT
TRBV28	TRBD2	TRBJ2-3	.	CASSSTSGGARDTQYF	TGTGCCAGCAGTTCTACTAGCGGGGGGGCCCGAGATACGCAGTATTTT
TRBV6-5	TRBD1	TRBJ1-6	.	CASTPFGQGDSPLHF	TGTGCCAGCACTCCCTTCGGGCAGGGGGATTCACCCCTCCACTTT
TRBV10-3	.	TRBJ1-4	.	CAISESGGPNNEKLFF	TGTGCCATCAGTGAGTCGGGGGGACCGAATAATGAAAAACTGTTTTTT
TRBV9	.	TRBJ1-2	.	CASSVSVGPLRGYTF	TGTGCCAGCAGCGTGTCCGTGGGGCCACTACGGGGCTACACCTTC
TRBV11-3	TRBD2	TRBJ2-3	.	CASSSLAGGTDTQYF	TGTGCCAGCAGCTCACTAGCGGGGGGAACAGATACGCAGTATTTT